What follows is one T cell receptor (beta chain) and its context. Its antigen is not identified. These data come from a study of vaccination and CD4 T cells after COVID-19. Study-wide background: Controls used CEFX viral epitopes (positive), HIV-1 Nef peptides (negative), or no peptide.

Cultured CD4+ T cell DNA was sequenced using the Oncomine TCR Beta short-read assay. TCRdb fed the PCR reads into MiXCR, producing one record per CDR3 protein. The sample holds more than 9,000 distinct CDR3 sequences, 30% seen once. As to treatment: roughly ten-day PBMC culture with coronavirus spike peptide pools or control peptides (ViraFEST assay). Antigen-specific T cells were expanded with peptide pools by ViraFEST, and TCRs were then sequenced. CDR3 length equals 14 residues. Trimming cost V 3 bases and J 0 bases, with 3 bases left between them. Germline CDR1 SGHTA, CDR2 FQGTGA. The sequence was obtained from a human donor with COVID-19. Sequenced input: cultured CD4+ T cells from blood. This chain joins TRBV7-3 and TRBJ2-6; no definite D call. The chain's CDR3 is CASSLSSGANVLTF. As DNA, the CDR3 is TGTGCCAGCAGCTTGAGCTCTGGGGCCAACGTCCTGACTTTC.